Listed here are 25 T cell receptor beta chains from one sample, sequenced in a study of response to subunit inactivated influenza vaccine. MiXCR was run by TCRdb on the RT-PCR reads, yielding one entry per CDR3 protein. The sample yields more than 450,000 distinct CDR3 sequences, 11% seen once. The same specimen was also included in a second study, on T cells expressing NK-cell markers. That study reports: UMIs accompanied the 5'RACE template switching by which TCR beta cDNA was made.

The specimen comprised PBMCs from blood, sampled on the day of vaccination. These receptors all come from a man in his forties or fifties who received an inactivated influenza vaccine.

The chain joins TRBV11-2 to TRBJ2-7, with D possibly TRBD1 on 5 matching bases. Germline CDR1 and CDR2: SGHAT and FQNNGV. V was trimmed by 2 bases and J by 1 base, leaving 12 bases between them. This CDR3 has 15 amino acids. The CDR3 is CASSLISPGSYEQYF. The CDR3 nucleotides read TGTGCCAGCAGCTTAATTTCCCCAGGGTCCTACGAGCAGTACTTC.

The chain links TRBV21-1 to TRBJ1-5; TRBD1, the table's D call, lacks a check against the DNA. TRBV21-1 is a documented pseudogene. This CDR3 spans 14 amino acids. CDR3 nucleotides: TGTGCCAGCAGCTCTCGGGACGGCGATCAGCCCCAGCATTTT. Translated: CASSSRDGDQPQHF.

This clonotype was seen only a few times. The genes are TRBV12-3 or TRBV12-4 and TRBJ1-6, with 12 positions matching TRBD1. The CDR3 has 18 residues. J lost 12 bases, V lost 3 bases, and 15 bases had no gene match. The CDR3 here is CASSLGPTGTGGALPLHF. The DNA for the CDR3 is TGTGCCAGCAGTTTGGGCCCCACCGGGACAGGGGGCGCGTTACCCCTCCACTTT.

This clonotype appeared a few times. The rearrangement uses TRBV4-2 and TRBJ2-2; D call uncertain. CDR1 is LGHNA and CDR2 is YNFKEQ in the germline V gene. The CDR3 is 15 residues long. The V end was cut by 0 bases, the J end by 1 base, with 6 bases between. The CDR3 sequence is CASSQDGRNTGELFF. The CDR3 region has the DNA TGTGCCAGCAGCCAAGATGGGCGGAACACCGGGGAGCTGTTTTTT.

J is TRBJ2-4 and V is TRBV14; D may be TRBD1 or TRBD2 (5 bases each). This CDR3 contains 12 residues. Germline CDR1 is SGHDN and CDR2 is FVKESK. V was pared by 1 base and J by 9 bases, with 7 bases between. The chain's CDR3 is CASSQAGRIQYF. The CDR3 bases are TGTGCCAGCAGCCAAGCGGGACGCATTCAGTACTTC. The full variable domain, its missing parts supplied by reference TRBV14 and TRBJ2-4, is EAGVTQFPSHSVIEKGQTVTLRCDPISGHDNLYWYRRVMGKEIKFLLHFVKESKQDESGMPNNRFLAERTGGTYSTLKVQPAELEDSGVYFCASSQAGRIQYFGAGTRLSVL.

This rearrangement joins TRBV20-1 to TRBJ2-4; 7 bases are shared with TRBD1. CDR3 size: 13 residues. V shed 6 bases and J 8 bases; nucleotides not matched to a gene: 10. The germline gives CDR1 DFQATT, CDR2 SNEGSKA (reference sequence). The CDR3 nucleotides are TGCAGTGCACACGGACAGGTCCACCACATTCAGTACTTC. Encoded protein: CSAHGQVHHIQYF.

CDR3 DNA sequence: TGTGCCAGTAGTGTCCCGGGACTAGCTACCGGGGAGCTGTTTTTT. Translation: CASSVPGLATGELFF. The chain uses TRBV19 and TRBJ2-2; 9 bases match TRBD2. CDR1 is LNHDA and CDR2 is SQIVND in the germline V gene (reference sequence). Trimming removed 5 bases from V and 5 bases from J; junction bases left unmatched: 6. The CDR3 totals 15 residues.

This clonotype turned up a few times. CDR3 amino acids: CASSSTGRDYGYTF. In DNA form, the CDR3 reads TGTGCCAGCAGTTCGACAGGGAGGGACTATGGCTACACCTTC. This chain links TRBV28 with TRBJ1-2; 7 nucleotides line up with TRBD1. Trimming took 4 bases from V and 3 from J; bases not matched to a gene: 5. CDR3 length: 14 amino acids. Germline V gives CDR1 MDHEN, CDR2 SYDVKM.

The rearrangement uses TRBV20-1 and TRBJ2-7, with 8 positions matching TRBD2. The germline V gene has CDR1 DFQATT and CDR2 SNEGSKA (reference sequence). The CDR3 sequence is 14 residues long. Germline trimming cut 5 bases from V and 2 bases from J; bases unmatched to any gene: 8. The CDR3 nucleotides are TGCAGTGCTGAGGGGCGGGGGGTCCCCTACGAGCAGTACTTC. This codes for CSAEGRGVPYEQYF.

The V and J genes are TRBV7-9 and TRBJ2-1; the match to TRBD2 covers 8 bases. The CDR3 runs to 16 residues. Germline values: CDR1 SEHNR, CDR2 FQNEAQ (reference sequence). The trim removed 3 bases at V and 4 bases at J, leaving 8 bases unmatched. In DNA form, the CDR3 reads TGTGCCAGCAGCTTTTTGGATAGCGGGGCTTACAATGAGCAGTTCTTC. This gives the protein CASSFLDSGAYNEQFF.

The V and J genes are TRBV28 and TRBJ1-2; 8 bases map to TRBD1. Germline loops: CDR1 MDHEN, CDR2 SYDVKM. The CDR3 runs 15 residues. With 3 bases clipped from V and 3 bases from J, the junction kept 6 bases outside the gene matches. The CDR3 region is CASSLPGGGYYGYTF. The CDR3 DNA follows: TGTGCCAGCAGTTTGCCAGGGGGCGGCTACTATGGCTACACCTTC.

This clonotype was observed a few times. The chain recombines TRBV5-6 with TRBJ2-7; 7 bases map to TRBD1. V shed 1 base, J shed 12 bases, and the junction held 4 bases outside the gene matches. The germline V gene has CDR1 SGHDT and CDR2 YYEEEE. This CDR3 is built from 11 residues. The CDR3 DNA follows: TGTGCCAGCAGCTTGTTGGGACAGACGTACTTC. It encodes CASSLLGQTYF.

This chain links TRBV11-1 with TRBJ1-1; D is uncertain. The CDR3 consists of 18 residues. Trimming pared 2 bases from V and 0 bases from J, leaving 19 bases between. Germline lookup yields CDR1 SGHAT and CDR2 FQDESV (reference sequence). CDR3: CASSLFSHLKIMNTEAFF. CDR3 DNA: TGTGCCAGCAGCTTATTTTCACACCTAAAGATTATGAACACTGAAGCTTTCTTT.

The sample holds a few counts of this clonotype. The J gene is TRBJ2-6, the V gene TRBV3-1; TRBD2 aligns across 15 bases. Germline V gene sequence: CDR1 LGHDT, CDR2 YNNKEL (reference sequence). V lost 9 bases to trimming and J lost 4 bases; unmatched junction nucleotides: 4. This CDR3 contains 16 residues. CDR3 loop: CASGLAGGTGANVLTF. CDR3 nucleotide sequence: TGTGCCAGTGGACTAGCGGGAGGGACAGGGGCCAACGTCCTGACTTTC.

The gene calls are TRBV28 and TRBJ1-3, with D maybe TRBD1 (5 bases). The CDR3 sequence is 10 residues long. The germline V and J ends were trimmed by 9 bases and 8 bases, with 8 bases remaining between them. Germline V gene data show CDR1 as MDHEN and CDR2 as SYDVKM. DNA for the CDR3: TGTGCCAGGGGGGTAGACACCATATATTTT. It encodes CARGVDTIYF. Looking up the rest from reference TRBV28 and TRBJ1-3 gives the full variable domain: DVKVTQSSRYLVKRTGEKVFLECVQDMDHENMFWYRQDPGLGLRLIYFSYDVKMKEKGDIPEGYSVSREKKERFSLILESASTNQTSMYLCARGVDTIYFGEGSWLTVV.

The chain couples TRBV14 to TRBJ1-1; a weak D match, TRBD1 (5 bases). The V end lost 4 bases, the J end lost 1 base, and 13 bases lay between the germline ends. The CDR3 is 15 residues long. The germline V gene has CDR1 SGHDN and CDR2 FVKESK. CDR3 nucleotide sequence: TGTGCCAGCAGCCTCCTATCCGGGACGAACACTGAAGCTTTCTTT. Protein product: CASSLLSGTNTEAFF.

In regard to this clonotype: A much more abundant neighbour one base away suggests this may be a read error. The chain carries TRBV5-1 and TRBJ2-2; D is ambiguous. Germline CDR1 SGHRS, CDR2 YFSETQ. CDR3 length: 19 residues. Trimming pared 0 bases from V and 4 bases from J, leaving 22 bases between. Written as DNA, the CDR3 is TGCGCCAGCAGCTTGGCCGCTTTAGGTTCGACCAGGAGCACCGGGGAGCTGTTTTTT. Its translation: CASSLAALGSTRSTGELFF.

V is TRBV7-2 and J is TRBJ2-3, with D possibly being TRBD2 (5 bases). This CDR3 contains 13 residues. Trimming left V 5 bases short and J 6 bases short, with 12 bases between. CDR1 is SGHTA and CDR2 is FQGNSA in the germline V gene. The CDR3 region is CASSQDWRDTQYF. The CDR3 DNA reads TGTGCCAGCAGCCAGGACTGGCGGGATACGCAGTATTTT.

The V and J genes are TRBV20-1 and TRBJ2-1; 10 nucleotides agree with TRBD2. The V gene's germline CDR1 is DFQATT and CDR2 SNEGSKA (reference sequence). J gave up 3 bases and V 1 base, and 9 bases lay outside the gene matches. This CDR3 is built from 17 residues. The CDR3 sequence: CSARVRSGGDYYNEQFF. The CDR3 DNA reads TGCAGTGCTAGAGTAAGGAGCGGGGGGGATTACTACAATGAGCAGTTCTTC.

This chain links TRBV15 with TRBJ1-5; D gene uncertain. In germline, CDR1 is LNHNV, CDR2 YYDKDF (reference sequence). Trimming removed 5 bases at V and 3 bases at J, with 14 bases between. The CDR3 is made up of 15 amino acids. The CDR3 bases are TGTGCCACCAGCGAACAACTTGAGCCCAATCAGCCCCAGCATTTT. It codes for CATSEQLEPNQPQHF. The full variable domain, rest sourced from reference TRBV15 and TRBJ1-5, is DAMVIQNPRYQVTQFGKPVTLSCSQTLNHNVMYWYQQKSSQAPKLLFHYYDKDFNNEADTPDNFQSRRPNTSFCFLDIRSPGLGDTAMYLCATSEQLEPNQPQHFGDGTRLSIL.

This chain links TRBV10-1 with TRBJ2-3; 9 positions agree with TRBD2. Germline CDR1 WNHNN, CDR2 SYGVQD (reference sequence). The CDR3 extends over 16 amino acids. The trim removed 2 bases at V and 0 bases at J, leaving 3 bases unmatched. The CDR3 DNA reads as TGCGCCAGCAGTGAGGGCCTAGCGGGGAGCACAGATACGCAGTATTTT. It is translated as CASSEGLAGSTDTQYF.

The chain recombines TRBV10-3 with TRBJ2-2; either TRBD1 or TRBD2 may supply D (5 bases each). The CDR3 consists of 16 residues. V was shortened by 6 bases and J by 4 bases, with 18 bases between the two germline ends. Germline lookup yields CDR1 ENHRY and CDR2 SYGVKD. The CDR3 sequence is CAISNGASGRTGELFF. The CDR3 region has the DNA TGTGCCATCAGCAATGGGGCCAGCGGACGCACCGGGGAGCTGTTTTTT.

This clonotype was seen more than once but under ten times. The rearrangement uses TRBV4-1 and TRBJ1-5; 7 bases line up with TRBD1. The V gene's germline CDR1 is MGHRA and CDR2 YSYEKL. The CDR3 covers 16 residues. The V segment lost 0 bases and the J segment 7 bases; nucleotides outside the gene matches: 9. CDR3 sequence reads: CASSQDARGVGQPQHF. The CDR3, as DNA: TGCGCCAGCAGCCAAGATGCCAGGGGGGTAGGGCAGCCCCAGCATTTT.

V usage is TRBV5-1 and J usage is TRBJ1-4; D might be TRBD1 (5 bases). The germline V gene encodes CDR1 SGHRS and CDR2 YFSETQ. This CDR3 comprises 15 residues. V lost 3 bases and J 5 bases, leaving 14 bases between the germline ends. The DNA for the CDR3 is TGCGCCAGCAGCTCGGACGGGACCATAAATGAAAAACTGTTTTTT. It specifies CASSSDGTINEKLFF.

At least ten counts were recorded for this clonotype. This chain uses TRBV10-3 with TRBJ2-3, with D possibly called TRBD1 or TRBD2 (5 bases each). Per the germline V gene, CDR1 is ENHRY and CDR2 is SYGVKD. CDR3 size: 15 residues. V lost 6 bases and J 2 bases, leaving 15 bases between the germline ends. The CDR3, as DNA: TGTGCCATCAGAGATCCAGGGACCAACACAGATACGCAGTATTTT. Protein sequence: CAIRDPGTNTDTQYF.